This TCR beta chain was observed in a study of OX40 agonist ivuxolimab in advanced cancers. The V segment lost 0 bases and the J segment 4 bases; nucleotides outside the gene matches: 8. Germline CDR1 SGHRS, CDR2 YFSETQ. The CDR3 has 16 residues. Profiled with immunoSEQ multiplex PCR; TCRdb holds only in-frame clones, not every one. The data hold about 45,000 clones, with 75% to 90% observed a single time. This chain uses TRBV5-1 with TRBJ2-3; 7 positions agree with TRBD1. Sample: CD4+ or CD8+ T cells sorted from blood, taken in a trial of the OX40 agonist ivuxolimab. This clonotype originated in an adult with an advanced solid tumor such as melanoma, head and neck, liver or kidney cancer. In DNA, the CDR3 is TGCGCCAGCAGCTTGGCACCGGGACAGACCGCAGATACGCAGTATTTT. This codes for CASSLAPGQTADTQYF.